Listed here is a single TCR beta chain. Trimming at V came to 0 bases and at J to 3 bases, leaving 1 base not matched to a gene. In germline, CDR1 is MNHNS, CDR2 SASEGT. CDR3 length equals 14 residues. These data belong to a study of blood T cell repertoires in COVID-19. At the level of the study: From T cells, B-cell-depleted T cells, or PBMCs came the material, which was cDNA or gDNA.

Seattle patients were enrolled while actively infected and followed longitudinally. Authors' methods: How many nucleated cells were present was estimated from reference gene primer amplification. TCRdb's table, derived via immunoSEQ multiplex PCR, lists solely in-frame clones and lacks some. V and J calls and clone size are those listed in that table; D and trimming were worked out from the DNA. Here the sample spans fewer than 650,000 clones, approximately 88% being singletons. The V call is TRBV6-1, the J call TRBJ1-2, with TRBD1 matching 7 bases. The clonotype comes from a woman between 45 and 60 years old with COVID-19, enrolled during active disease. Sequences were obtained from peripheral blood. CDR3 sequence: CASSEAGGHYGYTF. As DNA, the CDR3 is TGTGCCAGCAGTGAAGCAGGGGGCCACTATGGCTACACCTTC.